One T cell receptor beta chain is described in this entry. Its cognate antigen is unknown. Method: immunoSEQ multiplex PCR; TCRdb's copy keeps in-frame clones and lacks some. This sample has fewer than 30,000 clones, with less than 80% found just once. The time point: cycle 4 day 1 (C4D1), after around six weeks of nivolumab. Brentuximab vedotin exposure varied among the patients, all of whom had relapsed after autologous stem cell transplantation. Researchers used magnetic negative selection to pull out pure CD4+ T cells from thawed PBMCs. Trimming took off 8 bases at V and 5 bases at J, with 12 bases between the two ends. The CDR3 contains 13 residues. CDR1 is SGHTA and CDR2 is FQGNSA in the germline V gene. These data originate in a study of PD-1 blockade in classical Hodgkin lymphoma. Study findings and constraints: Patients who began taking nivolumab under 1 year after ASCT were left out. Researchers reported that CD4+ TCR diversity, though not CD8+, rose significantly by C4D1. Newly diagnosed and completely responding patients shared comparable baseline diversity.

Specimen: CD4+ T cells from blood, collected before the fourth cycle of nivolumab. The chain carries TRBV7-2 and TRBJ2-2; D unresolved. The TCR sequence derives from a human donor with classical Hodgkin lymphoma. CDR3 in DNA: TGTGCCAGCTCTTGGGCCCTTACCGGGGAGCTGTTTTTT. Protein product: CASSWALTGELFF.